This T cell receptor (beta chain) derives from a study of blood T cell repertoires in COVID-19. In the original analysis: Reference gene primer amplification gave nucleated cell count estimates. The method was immunoSEQ multiplex PCR; TCRdb's version includes in-frame clones alone and lacks a portion of them. The V and J calls and clone size are taken from that table; D and trimming were inferred from the DNA. The table shows 39,000 or so clones, with 81% occurring only once. The source of this sequence is a man between 35 and 55 years old with active or convalescent COVID-19. The sequenced sample consisted of peripheral blood.

The CDR3 DNA follows: TGTGCCAGCAGCTTGGCCAGAACAGTATGGGGAGACACTGAAGCTTTCTTT. As protein: CASSLARTVWGDTEAFF. The chain joins TRBV5-5 to TRBJ1-1; D unresolved. CDR3 length equals 17 residues. CDR1 and CDR2 (germline): SGHKS, YYEKEE (reference sequence). V lost 0 bases and J 3 bases, leaving 18 bases between the germline ends.